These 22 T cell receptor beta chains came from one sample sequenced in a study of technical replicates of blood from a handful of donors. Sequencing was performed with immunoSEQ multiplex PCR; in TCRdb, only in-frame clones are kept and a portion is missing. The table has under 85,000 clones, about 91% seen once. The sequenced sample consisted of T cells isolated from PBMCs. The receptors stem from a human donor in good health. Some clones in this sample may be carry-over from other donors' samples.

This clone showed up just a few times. CDR3 region: CAWGGDTGGRQPQHF. The CDR3 DNA follows: TGTGCCTGGGGAGGGGACACAGGGGGTCGTCAGCCCCAGCATTTT. The genes are TRBV30 and TRBJ1-5, with 8 bases identical to TRBD1. CDR1 is GTSNPN, CDR2 SVGIG, per germline (reference sequence). J lost 6 bases, V lost 5 bases, and 12 bases had no gene match. The CDR3 extends over 15 amino acids.

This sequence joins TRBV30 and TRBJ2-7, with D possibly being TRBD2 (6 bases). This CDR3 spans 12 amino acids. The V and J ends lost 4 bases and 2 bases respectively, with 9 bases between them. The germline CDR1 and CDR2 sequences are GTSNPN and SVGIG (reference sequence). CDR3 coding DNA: TGTGCCTGGAAAGGAGGGACCTACGAGCAGTACTTC. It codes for CAWKGGTYEQYF.

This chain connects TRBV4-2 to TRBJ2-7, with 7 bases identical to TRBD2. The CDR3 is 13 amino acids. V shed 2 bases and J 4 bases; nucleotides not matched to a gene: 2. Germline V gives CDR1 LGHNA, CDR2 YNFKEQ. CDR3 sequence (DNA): TGTGCCAGCAGCCAAAGGGGAGGGTACGAGCAGTACTTC. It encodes CASSQRGGYEQYF.

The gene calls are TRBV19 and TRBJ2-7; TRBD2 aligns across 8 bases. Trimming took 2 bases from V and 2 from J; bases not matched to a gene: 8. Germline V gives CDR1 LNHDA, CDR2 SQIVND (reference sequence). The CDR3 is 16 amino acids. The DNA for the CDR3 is TGTGCCAGTAGTATATTACACCGAGCGGGAGCCTACGAGCAGTACTTC. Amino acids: CASSILHRAGAYEQYF.

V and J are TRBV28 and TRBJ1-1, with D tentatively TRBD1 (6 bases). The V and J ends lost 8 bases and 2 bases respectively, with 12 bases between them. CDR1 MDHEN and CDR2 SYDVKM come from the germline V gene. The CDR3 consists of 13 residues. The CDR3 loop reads CASQGRFNTEAFF. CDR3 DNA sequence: TGTGCCAGCCAGGGGCGATTTAACACTGAAGCTTTCTTT.

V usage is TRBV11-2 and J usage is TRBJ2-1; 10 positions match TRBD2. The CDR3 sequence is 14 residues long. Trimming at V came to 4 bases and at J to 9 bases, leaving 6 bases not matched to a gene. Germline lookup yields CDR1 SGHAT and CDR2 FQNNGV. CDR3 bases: TGTGCCAGCAGCTCTCGGACTAGCGGACCTGAGCAGTTCTTC. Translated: CASSSRTSGPEQFF.

In DNA, the CDR3 is TGTGCCTGGAGTGTAGGGAACGGGAGATCGGACGAGCAGTACTTC. Translating gives CAWSVGNGRSDEQYF. The chain couples TRBV30 to TRBJ2-7; D may be TRBD2 (6 bases). This CDR3 has 15 amino acids. Trimming cost V 0 bases and J 5 bases, with 17 bases left between them. CDR1 is GTSNPN, CDR2 SVGIG, per germline (reference sequence).

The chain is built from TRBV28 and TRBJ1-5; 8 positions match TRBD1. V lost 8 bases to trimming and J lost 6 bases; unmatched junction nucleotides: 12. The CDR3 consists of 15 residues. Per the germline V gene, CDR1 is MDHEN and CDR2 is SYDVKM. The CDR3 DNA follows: TGTGCCAGCTCCCAGGACAGGGTAATGTCTCAGCCCCAGCATTTT. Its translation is CASSQDRVMSQPQHF.

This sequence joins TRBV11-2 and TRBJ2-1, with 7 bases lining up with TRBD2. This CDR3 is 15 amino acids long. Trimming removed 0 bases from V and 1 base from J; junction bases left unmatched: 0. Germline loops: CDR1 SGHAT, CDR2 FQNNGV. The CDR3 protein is CASSLERGSYNEQFF. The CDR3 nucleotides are TGTGCCAGCAGCTTAGAGCGGGGGTCCTACAATGAGCAGTTCTTC.

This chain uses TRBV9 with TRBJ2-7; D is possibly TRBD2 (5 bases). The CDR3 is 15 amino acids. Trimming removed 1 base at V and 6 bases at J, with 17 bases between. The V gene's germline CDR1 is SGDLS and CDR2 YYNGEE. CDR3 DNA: TGTGCCAGCAGCGTAATTGGGGAGCCTTTGCGCGAGCAGTACTTC. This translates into CASSVIGEPLREQYF.

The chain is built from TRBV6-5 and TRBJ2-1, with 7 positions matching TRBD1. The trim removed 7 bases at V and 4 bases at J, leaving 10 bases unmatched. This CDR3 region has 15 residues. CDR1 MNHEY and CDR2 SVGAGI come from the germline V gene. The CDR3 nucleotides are TGTGCCAGCACCGCCACAGGGGCCCTTTACAATGAGCAGTTCTTC. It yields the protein CASTATGALYNEQFF.

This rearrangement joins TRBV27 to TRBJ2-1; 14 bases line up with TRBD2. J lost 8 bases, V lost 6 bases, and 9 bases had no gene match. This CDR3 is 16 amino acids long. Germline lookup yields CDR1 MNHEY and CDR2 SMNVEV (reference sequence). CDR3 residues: CASSTGKGLAGDEQFF. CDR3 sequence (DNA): TGTGCCAGCAGCACTGGTAAGGGACTAGCGGGAGATGAGCAGTTCTTC.

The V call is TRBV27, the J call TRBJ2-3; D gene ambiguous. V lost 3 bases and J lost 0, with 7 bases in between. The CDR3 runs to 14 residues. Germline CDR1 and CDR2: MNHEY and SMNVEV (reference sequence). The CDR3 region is CASSLSLSTDTQYF. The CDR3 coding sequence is TGTGCCAGCAGTTTGAGTTTGAGCACAGATACGCAGTATTTT.

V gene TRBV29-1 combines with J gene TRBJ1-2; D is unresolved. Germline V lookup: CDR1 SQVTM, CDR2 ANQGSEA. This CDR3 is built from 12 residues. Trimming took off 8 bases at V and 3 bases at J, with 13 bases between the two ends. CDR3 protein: CSLYTEYYGYTF. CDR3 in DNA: TGCAGCCTTTACACAGAGTACTATGGCTACACCTTC.

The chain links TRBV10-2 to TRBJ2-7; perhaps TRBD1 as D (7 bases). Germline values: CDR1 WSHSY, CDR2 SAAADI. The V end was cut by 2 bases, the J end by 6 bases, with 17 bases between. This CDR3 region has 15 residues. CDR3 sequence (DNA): TGCGCCAGCAGTGAGAGCTCGCAGGGGGGAAGCGAGCAGTACTTC. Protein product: CASSESSQGGSEQYF.

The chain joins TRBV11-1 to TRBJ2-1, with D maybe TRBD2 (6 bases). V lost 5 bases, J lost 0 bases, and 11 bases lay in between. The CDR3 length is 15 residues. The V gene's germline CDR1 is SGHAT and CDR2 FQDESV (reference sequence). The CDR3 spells CASSHRGISYNEQFF. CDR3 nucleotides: TGTGCCAGCAGCCATCGCGGGATCTCCTACAATGAGCAGTTCTTC.

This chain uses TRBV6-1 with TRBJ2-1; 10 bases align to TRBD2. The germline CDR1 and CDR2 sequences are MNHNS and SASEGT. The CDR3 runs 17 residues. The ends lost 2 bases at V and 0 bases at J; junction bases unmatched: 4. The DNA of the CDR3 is TGTGCCAGCAGTGAAAAACTAGCGGGGTCCTCCTACAATGAGCAGTTCTTC. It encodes CASSEKLAGSSYNEQFF.

The CDR3 DNA reads TGTGCCAGCACCCGGGAGGGCCTAGATACGCAGTATTTT. Its protein is CASTREGLDTQYF. The genes are TRBV9 and TRBJ2-3; 8 bases align to TRBD2. The trim removed 6 bases at V and 5 bases at J, leaving 5 bases unmatched. The CDR3 totals 13 residues. From germline, CDR1 is SGDLS and CDR2 YYNGEE.

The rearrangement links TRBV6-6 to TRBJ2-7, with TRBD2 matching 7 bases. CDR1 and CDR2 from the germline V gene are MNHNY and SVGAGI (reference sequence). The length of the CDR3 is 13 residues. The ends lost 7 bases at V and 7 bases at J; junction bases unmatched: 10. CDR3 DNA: TGTGCCAGCATCGGTCTAGCGGCAGGAGAGCAGTACTTC. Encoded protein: CASIGLAAGEQYF.

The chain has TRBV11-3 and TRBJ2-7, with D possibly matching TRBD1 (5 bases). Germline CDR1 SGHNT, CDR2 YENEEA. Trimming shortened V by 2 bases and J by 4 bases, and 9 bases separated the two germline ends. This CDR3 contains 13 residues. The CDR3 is CASSLRPGYEQYF. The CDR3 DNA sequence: TGTGCCAGCAGCTTACGGCCAGGGTACGAGCAGTACTTC.

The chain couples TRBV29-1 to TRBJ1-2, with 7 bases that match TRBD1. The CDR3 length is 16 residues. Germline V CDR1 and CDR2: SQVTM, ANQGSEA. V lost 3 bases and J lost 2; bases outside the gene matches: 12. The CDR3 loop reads CSVDSIETGPNYGYTF. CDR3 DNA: TGCAGCGTTGATTCAATTGAGACAGGGCCCAACTATGGCTACACCTTC.

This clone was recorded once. CDR3 nucleotide sequence: TGTGCCTGGAATCCTCGTCAAGAGACCCAGTACTTC. This translates into CAWNPRQETQYF. The V call is TRBV30, the J call TRBJ2-5, with D unclear. CDR3 length equals 12 residues. Trimming stripped 4 bases from V and 2 bases from J, with 8 bases between. Germline V CDR1 and CDR2: GTSNPN, SVGIG (reference sequence).